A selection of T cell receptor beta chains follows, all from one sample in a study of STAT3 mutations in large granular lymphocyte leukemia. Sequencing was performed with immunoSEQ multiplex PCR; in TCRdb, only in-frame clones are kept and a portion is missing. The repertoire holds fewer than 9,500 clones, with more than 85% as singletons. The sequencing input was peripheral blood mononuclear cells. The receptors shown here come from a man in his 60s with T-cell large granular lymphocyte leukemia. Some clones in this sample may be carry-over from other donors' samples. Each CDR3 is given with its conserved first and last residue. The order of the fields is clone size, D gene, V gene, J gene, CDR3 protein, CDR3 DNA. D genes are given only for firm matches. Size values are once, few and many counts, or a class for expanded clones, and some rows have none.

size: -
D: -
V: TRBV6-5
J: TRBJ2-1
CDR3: CASTPRGALYNEQFF
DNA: TGTGCCAGCACCCCCCGGGGTGCCTTATACAATGAGCAGTTCTTC

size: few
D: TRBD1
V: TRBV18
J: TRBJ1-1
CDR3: CASSPRQGIDTEAFF
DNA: TGTGCCAGCTCACCACGACAGGGTATCGACACTGAAGCTTTCTTT

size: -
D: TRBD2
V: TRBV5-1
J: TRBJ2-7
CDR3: CASSLEASGRGDEQYF
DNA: TGCGCCAGCAGCTTGGAGGCTAGCGGGAGAGGTGACGAGCAGTACTTC

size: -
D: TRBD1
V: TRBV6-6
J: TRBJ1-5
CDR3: CAGQGGTGKNQPQHF
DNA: TGTGCCGGCCAAGGGGGGACAGGGAAGAATCAGCCCCAGCATTTT

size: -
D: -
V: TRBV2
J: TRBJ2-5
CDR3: CASSGTQGETQYF
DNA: TGTGCCAGCAGTGGAACCCAGGGAGAGACCCAGTACTTC

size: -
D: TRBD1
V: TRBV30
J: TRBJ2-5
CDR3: CAWSLGGQGSLNQETQYF
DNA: TGTGCCTGGAGCCTGGGGGGACAGGGCAGTTTGAACCAAGAGACCCAGTACTTC

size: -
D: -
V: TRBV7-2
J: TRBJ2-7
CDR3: CASTSQGGRRYEQYF
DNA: TGTGCCAGCACCTCTCAAGGGGGACGTCGCTACGAGCAGTACTTC

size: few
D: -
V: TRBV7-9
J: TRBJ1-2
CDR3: CASSFYQVANGYTF
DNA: TGTGCCAGCAGCTTCTATCAGGTTGCGAATGGCTACACCTTC

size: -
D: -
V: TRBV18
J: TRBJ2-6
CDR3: CASSLASGANVLTF
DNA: TGTGCCAGCTCATTGGCTTCTGGGGCCAACGTCCTGACTTTC

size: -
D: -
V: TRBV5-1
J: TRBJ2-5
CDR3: CASSLVQGAETQYF
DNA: TGCGCCAGCAGCTTGGTCCAGGGTGCGGAGACCCAGTACTTC

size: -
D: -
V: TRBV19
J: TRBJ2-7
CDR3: CASSIGGRIPGEQYF
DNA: TGTGCCAGTAGTATAGGTGGGAGGATCCCGGGGGAGCAGTACTTC

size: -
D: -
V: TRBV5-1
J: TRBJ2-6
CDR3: CASSLAGGTGANVLTF
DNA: TGCGCCAGCAGCTTGGCCGGGGGGACAGGAGCCAACGTCCTGACTTTC

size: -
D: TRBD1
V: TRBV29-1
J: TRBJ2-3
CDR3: CSVWDIGQGGDTQYF
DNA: TGCAGCGTTTGGGACATAGGACAGGGCGGGGATACGCAGTATTTT

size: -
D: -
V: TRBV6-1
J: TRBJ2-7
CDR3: CASSEATLLLEYF
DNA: TGTGCCAGCAGTGAAGCGACACTTCTGCTGGAGTACTTC

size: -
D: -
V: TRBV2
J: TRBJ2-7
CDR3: CASSPNSRDPGF
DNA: TGTGCCAGCAGCCCCAACAGCAGGGACCCGGGCTTC

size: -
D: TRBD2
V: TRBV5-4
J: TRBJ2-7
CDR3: CASSLPGSGSVHEQYF
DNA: TGTGCCAGCAGCCTCCCGGGTAGCGGGAGTGTCCACGAGCAGTACTTC

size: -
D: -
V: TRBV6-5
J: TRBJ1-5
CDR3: CASSYDEIAQPQHF
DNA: TGTGCCAGCAGCTACGACGAGATCGCGCAGCCCCAGCATTTT

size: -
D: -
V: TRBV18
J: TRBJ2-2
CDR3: CASSRNRGPNTGELFF
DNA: TGTGCCAGCTCGCGCAATAGAGGGCCGAACACCGGGGAGCTGTTTTTT

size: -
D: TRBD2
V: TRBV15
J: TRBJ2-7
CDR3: CATSRDVDYWASGRYEQYF
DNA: TGTGCCACCAGCAGAGATGTTGATTATTGGGCTAGCGGGAGGTACGAGCAGTACTTC

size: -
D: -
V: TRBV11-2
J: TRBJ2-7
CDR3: CASSLGQVGEQYF
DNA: TGTGCCAGCAGCTTAGGTCAGGTGGGCGAGCAGTACTTC

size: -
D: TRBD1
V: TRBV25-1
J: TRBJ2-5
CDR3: CASSEARGIQETQYF
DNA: TGTGCCAGCAGTGAAGCCAGGGGGATACAAGAGACCCAGTACTTC

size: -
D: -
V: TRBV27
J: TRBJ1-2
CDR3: CASSGWGYGYTF
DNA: TGTGCCAGCAGTGGGTGGGGCTATGGCTACACCTTC

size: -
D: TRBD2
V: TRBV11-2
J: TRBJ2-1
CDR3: CASSRGLAGRSNNEQFF
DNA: TGTGCCAGCAGCCGGGGACTAGCGGGGAGAAGCAACAATGAGCAGTTCTTC

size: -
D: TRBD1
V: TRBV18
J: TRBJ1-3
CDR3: CASSWGQGTSRGNTIYF
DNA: TGTGCCAGCTCATGGGGACAGGGGACCTCCCGAGGAAACACCATATATTTT

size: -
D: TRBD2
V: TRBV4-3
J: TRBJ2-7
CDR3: CASSQGLAGGYEQYF
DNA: TGCGCCAGCAGCCAAGGACTAGCCGGAGGTTACGAGCAGTACTTC

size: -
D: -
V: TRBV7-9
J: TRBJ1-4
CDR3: CASSLISTNEKLFF
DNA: TGTGCCAGCAGCTTAATCTCAACTAATGAAAAACTGTTTTTT

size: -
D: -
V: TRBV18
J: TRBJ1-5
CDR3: CASSDSNQPQHF
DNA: TGTGCCAGCTCAGATAGTAATCAGCCCCAGCATTTT

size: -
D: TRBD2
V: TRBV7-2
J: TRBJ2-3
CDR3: CASSLAGSGRLTDTQYF
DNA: TGTGCCAGCAGCTTAGCTGGTAGCGGGAGGCTCACAGATACGCAGTATTTT

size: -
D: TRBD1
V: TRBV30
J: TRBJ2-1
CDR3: CAWSAGQGLKLFF
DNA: TGTGCCTGGAGTGCGGGACAGGGGTTAAAGCTGTTCTTC

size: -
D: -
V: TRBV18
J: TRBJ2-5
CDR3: CASSPGRETQYF
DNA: TGTGCCAGCTCCCCAGGCCGGGAGACCCAGTACTTC

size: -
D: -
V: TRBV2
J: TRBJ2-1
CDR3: CASSEGRGSYNEQFF
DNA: TGTGCCAGCAGTGAAGGGAGAGGCTCCTACAATGAGCAGTTCTTC

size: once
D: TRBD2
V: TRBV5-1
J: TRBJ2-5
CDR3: CASSWGLAGEGETQYF
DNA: TGCGCCAGCAGCTGGGGACTAGCGGGAGAGGGTGAGACCCAGTACTTC

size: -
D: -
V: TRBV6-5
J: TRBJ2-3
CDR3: CASMRRSNEGTQYF
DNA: TGTGCCAGCATGCGACGGTCCAACGAGGGGACGCAGTATTTT

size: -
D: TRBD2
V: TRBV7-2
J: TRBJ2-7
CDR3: CASSPFSGSSDEQYF
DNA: TGTGCCAGCAGCCCCTTTAGCGGGAGTAGCGACGAGCAGTACTTC

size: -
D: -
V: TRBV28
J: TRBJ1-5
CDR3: CASRSPGQNQPQHF
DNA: TGTGCCAGCAGGTCCCCGGGGCAGAATCAGCCCCAGCATTTT

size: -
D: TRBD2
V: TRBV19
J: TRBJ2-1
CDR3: CASRVAGGLNEQFF
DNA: TGTGCCAGTAGGGTAGCGGGAGGGTTAAATGAGCAGTTCTTC

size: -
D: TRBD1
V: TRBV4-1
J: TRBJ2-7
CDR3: CASSQEKDRADEQYF
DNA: TGCGCCAGCAGCCAAGAGAAGGACAGGGCGGACGAGCAGTACTTC

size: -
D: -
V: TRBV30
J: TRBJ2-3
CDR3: CAWSVGQGGDTQYF
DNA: TGTGCCTGGAGTGTAGGTCAGGGTGGAGATACGCAGTATTTT

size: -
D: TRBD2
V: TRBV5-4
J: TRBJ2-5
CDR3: CASSPTTSKETQYF
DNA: TGTGCCAGCAGCCCGACGACTAGCAAGGAGACCCAGTACTTC

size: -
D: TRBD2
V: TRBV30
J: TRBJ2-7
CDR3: CAARGGYEVSGRASSYEQYF
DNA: TGTGCCGCCCGAGGGGGATATGAGGTTAGCGGGAGGGCCAGCTCCTACGAGCAGTACTTC